Given below is one TCR beta chain in context. What it binds is unknown. This sample stems from a study of tumor-infiltrating lymphocytes in primary liver carcinoma. General observations from the study: Tumors had a significantly higher top-250-clone fraction than blood (p = 0.039).

Germline CDR1 is LNHDA and CDR2 is SQIVND (reference sequence). The CDR3 is 17 residues long. V was clipped by 3 bases and J by 0 bases; unmatched bases: 11. Synthesis of TCR beta cDNA was carried out from 450 to 650 ng total RNA with a constant-region primer. Sequencing libraries for TCR beta derived from three nested multiplex PCR rounds that used slightly modified ARM-PCR. Running around 9 cycles apiece, the first two PCR rounds relied on TRBV1-TRBV30 forward primers together with a C-beta reverse primer. TCRdb itself ran the multiplex PCR reads through MiXCR, one entry per CDR3 protein. Of some 110,000 distinct CDR3 sequences in the sample, 55% to 75% were seen once. The tissue used was unsorted bulk material of about 19-33 mg. RNA and DNA were co-extracted from it with the AllPrep DNA/RNA mini kit.

Sample: liver tumor tissue from sampling region 3. Specified subset: tumor region T3, left-lateral pole. This sequence originates from a woman aged 55-75 years with primary liver carcinoma and hepatitis B virus infection. The gene calls are TRBV19 and TRBJ2-7, with 7 bases identical to TRBD1. This CDR3 is CASSMFGTVTNSYEQYF. In nucleotides, the CDR3 is TGTGCCAGTAGTATGTTCGGGACAGTGACGAACTCCTACGAGCAGTACTTC.